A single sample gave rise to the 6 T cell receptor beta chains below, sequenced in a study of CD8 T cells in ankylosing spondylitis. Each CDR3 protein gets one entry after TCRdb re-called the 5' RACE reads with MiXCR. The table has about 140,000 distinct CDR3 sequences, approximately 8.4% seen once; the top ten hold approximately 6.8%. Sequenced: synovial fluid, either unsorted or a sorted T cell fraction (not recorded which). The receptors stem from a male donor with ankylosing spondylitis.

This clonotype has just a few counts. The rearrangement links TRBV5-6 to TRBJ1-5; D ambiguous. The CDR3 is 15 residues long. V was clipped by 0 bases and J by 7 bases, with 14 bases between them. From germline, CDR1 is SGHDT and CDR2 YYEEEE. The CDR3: CASSLDGRIGQPQHF. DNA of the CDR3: TGTGCCAGCAGCTTGGACGGCAGGATCGGACAGCCCCAGCATTTT.

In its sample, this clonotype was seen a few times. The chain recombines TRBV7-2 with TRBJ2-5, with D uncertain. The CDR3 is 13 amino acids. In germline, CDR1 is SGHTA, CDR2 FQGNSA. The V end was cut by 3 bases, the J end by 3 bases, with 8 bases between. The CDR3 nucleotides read TGTGCCAGCAGCTTCAACCGGGAAGAGACCCAGTACTTC. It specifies CASSFNREETQYF.

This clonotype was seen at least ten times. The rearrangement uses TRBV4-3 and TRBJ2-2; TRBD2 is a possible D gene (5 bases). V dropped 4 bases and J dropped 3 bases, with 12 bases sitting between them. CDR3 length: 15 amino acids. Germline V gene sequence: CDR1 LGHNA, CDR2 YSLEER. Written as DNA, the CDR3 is TGCGCCAGCAGCCCTCGAGCGGTAGACACCGGGGAGCTGTTTTTT. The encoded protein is CASSPRAVDTGELFF.

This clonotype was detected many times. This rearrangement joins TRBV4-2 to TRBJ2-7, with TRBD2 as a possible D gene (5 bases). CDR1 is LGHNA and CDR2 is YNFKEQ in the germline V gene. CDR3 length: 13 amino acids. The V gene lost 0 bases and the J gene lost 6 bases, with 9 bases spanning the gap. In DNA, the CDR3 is TGTGCCAGCAGCCAAGATGGCCGGGGCGAGCAGTACTTC. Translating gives CASSQDGRGEQYF.

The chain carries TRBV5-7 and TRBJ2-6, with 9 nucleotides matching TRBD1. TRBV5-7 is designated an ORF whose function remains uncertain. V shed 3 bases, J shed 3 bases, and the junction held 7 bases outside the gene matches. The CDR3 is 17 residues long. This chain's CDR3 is CASSYRDRAFGANVLTF. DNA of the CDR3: TGTGCCAGCAGCTACCGGGACAGGGCTTTTGGGGCCAACGTCCTGACTTTC.

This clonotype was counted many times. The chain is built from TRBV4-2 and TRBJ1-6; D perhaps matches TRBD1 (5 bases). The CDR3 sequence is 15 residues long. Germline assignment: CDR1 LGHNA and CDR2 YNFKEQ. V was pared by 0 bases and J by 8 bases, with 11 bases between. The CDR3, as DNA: TGTGCCAGCAGCCAAGAATCCAGGGACGATTCACCCCTCCACTTT. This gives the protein CASSQESRDDSPLHF.